The 6 T cell receptor beta chains below were found in one sample sequenced in a study of Graves' ophthalmopathy and Graves' hyperthyroidism. As the template, RNA transcripts were used to amplify TCR beta CDR3 regions. Second-round multiplex PCR came after a first-round RT-PCR that employed HTBI primers. TCRdb recomputed calls from the multiplex PCR reads with MiXCR, one row per CDR3 protein. The data show about 1.1 million distinct CDR3 sequences, approximately 35% seen once. Sequencing was done on a sample of peripheral blood or thyroid tissue (not recorded which). These receptors were obtained from an adult man with Graves' hyperthyroidism.

This clonotype was picked up many times. This sequence joins TRBV12-3 or TRBV12-4 and TRBJ2-7, with D perhaps TRBD1 (6 bases). Trimming shortened V by 4 bases and J by 4 bases, and 17 bases separated the two germline ends. The CDR3 has 15 residues. CDR3 bases: TGTGCCAGCAGTTCTGGGACACCCGTGCTGTACGAGCAGTACTTC. Protein product: CASSSGTPVLYEQYF.

This clonotype was observed at least ten times. The chain links TRBV29-1 to TRBJ2-7, with 10 nucleotides matching TRBD1. The CDR3 consists of 14 residues. V was clipped by 6 bases and J by 2 bases; unmatched bases: 7. The germline CDR1 and CDR2 sequences are SQVTM and ANQGSEA. The CDR3 region has the DNA TGCAGCGTGCTGGACAGGGGGATTACCTACGAGCAGTACTTC. It encodes CSVLDRGITYEQYF.

The chain carries TRBV10-3 and TRBJ2-6; 11 positions agree with TRBD1. V shed 7 bases, J shed 13 bases, and the junction held 9 bases outside the gene matches. The CDR3 length is 14 residues. Germline CDR1 and CDR2: ENHRY and SYGVKD. CDR3 sequence reads: CAINLGQGARVLTF. Written as DNA, the CDR3 is TGTGCCATCAACCTCGGACAGGGGGCTCGGGTCCTGACTTTC.

V and J are TRBV15 and TRBJ1-2; unclear D gene. The CDR3 is 15 residues long. The germline V and J ends were trimmed by 0 bases and 0 bases, with 8 bases remaining between them. Germline CDR1 is LNHNV and CDR2 is YYDKDF (reference sequence). The CDR3 DNA reads TGTGCCACCAGCAGAGAGTCCATCGCTAACTATGGCTACACCTTC. Its translation: CATSRESIANYGYTF.

This clonotype has at least ten counts. The chain joins TRBV14 to TRBJ1-1; 7 bases line up with TRBD1. V shed 0 bases, J shed 1 base, and the junction held 8 bases outside the gene matches. The CDR3 runs to 17 residues. Germline V gives CDR1 SGHDN, CDR2 FVKESK. As DNA, the CDR3 is TGTGCCAGCAGCCAAGATTCCCCATGGACAGGGAACACTGAAGCTTTCTTT. Translating gives CASSQDSPWTGNTEAFF. Drawing the rest from reference TRBV14 and TRBJ1-1, the complete variable domain is EAGVTQFPSHSVIEKGQTVTLRCDPISGHDNLYWYRRVMGKEIKFLLHFVKESKQDESGMPNNRFLAERTGGTYSTLKVQPAELEDSGVYFCASSQDSPWTGNTEAFFGQGTRLTVV.

This sequence joins TRBV10-3 and TRBJ2-6; D is unresolved. This CDR3 contains 17 residues. Germline V gene sequence: CDR1 ENHRY, CDR2 SYGVKD. Trimming left V 9 bases short and J 4 bases short, with 22 bases between. This chain's CDR3 is CAITSYEQVTGANVLTF. The CDR3 nucleotides read TGTGCCATAACAAGCTACGAGCAGGTTACCGGGGCCAACGTCCTGACTTTC.